This T cell receptor beta chain was identified during a study of cytotoxic CD8 clonotypes in ibrutinib-treated CLL. About the study: Among responders, around 24 were partial and 2 complete; after median approximately 70 months, around 14 stayed remitted and approximately 12 progressed. The study recorded mean values of around 250,000 productive templates and 100,000 or so productive rearrangements per sample. It was after a median 12 months of treatment, range 6 to 36, that response samples were taken.

Sequencing was performed with immunoSEQ multiplex PCR; in TCRdb, only in-frame clones are kept and a portion is missing. The data show 120,000 to 150,000 clones, about 80% seen once. Study-level findings and limits: A difference in sampling times existed between sustained-remission and progressing patients.

Of note for this clone: Its cognate antigen is unknown.

The sample in question was PBMCs, obtained after 12 months of ibrutinib treatment. The TCR sequence derives from a human donor with chronic lymphocytic leukemia.

In DNA, the CDR3 is TGTGCCAGCAGCTTCGGCCTGAACACTGAAGCTTTCTTT. This sequence encodes CASSFGLNTEAFF. This chain connects TRBV5-8 to TRBJ1-1; D gene unclear. V was shortened by 2 bases and J by 0 bases, with 5 bases between the two germline ends. There are 13 residues in the CDR3. CDR1 is SGHTS, CDR2 YDEGEE, per germline.